This T cell receptor beta chain was sequenced in a study of blood T cell repertoires in COVID-19. The germline V and J ends were trimmed by 1 base and 9 bases, with 12 bases remaining between them. Germline V gene data show CDR1 as LGHDT and CDR2 as YNNKEL (reference sequence). CDR3 length: 13 amino acids. The table came from immunoSEQ multiplex PCR; TCRdb's copy has only in-frame clones and leaves some out. This repertoire shows about 120,000 clones, 80% to 90% found once; its top ten account for under 35%. The rearrangement joins TRBV3-1 (or the pseudogene TRBV3-2) to TRBJ1-2; tentatively, D is TRBD1 (6 bases). This TCR was recovered from a man between 65 and 85 years old with active or convalescent COVID-19. Sequences were obtained from peripheral blood. CDR3 in amino acids: CASSQGGGASYTF. DNA of the CDR3: TGTGCCAGCAGCCAAGGCGGGGGCGCGAGCTACACCTTC.